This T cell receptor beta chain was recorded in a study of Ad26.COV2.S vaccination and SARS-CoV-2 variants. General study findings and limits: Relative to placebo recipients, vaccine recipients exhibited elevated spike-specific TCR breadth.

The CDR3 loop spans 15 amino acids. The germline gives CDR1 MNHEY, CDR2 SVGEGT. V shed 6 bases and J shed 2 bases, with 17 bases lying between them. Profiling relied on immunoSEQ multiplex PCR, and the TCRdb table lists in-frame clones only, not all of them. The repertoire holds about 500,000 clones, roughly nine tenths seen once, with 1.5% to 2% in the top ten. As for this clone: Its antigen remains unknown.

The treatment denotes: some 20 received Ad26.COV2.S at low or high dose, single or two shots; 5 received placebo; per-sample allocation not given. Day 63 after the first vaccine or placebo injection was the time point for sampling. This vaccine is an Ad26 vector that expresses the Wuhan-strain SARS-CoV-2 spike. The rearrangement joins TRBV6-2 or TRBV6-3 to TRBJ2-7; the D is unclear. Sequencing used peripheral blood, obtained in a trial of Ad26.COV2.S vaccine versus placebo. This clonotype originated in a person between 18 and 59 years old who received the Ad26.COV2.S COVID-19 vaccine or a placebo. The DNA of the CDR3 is TGTGCCAGCAGATACCTACCGACACTAACCTACGAGCAGTACTTC. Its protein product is CASRYLPTLTYEQYF.